This T cell receptor beta chain was captured by sequencing in a study of technical replicates of blood from several donors. Clones were read by immunoSEQ multiplex PCR, and TCRdb kept only the in-frame ones, dropping some. The data hold 65,000 to 85,000 clones, with just over 95% observed a single time. Germline assignment: CDR1 MNHEY and CDR2 SMNVEV (reference sequence). The V gene end was trimmed by 3 bases and the J gene end by 8 bases; junction bases not matched to a gene: 8. The CDR3 spans 14 residues. This clonotype originated in a human donor in good health. Sequenced input: T cells isolated from PBMCs. J is TRBJ2-7 and V is TRBV27; 9 positions match TRBD1. This chain's CDR3 is CASSFTGQGRKQYF. For the CDR3, the DNA is TGTGCCAGCAGTTTTACCGGACAGGGGCGCAAGCAGTACTTC.